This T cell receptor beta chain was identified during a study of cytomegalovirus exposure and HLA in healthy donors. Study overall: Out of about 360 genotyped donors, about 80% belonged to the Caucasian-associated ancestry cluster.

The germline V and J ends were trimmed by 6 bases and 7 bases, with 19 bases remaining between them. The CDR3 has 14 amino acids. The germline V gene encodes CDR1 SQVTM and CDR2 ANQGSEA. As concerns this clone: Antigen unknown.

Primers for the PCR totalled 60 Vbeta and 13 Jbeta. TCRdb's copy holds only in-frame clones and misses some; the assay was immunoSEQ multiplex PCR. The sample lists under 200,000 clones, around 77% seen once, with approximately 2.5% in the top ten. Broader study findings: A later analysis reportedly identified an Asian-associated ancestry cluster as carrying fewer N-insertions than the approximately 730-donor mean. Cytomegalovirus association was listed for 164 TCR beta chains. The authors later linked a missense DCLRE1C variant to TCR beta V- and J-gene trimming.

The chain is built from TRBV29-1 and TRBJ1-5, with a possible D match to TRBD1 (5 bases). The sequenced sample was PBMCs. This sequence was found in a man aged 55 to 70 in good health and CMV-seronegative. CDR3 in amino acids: CSVQVAGARQPQHF. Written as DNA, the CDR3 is TGCAGCGTGCAGGTGGCTGGGGCACGGCAGCCCCAGCATTTT.